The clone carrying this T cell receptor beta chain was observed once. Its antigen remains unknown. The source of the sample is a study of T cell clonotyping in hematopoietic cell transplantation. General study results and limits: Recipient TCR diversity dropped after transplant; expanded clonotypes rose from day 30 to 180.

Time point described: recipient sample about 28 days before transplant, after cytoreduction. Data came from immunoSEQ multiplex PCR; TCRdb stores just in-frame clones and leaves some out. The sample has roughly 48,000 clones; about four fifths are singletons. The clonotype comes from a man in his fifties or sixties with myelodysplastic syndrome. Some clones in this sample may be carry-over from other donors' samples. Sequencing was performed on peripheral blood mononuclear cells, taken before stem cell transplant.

CDR3 region: CAWTFRTGEGYTF. CDR3 nucleotides: TGTGCCTGGACTTTCAGGACAGGGGAAGGCTACACCTTC. The gene calls are TRBV30 and TRBJ1-2; 9 nucleotides match TRBD1. The junction had 8 bases not matched to a gene; V was cut back by 4 bases and J by 8 bases. The CDR3 runs to 13 residues. Germline CDR1 and CDR2: GTSNPN and SVGIG (reference sequence).